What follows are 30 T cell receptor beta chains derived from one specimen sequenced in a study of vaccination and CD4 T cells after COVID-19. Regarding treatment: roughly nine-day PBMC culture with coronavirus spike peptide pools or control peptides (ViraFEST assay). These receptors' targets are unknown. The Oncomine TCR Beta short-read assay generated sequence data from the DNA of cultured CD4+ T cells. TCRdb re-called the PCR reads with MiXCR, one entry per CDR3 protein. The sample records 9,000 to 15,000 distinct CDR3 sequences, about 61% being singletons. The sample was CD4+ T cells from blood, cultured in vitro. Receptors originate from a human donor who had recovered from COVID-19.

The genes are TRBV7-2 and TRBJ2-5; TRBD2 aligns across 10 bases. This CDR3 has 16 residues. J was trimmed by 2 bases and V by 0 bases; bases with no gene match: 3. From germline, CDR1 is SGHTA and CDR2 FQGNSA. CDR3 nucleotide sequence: TGTGCCAGCAGCTTAGCAATAGCGGGGGGACAAGAGACCCAGTACTTC. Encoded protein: CASSLAIAGGQETQYF. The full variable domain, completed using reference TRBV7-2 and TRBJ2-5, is GAGVSQSPSNKVTEKGKDVELRCDPISGHTALYWYRQSLGQGLEFLIYFQGNSAPDKSGLPSDRFSAERTGGSVSTLTIQRTQQEDSAVYLCASSLAIAGGQETQYFGPGTRLLVL.

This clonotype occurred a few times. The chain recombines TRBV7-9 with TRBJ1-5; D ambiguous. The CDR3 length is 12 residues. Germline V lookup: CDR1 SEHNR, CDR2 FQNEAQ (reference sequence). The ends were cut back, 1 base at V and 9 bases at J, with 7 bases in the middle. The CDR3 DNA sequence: TGTGCCAGCAGCTTAGAGGGCGCGCCCCAGCATTTT. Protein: CASSLEGAPQHF.

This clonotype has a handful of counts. CDR3: CASSRTRDGVSYNSPLHF. CDR3 sequence (DNA): TGCGCCAGCAGCCGTACCCGGGACGGGGTATCCTATAATTCACCCCTCCACTTT. This chain uses TRBV4-1 with TRBJ1-6, with D perhaps TRBD1 (5 bases). The CDR3 contains 18 residues. V was cut by 4 bases and J by 1 base, with 17 bases left in between. Germline V gene data show CDR1 as MGHRA and CDR2 as YSYEKL.

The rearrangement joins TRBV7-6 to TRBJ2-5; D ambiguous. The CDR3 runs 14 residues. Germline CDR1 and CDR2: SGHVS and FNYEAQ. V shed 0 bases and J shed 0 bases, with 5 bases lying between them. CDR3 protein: CASSLAAHQETQYF. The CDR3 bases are TGTGCCAGCAGCTTAGCGGCACACCAAGAGACCCAGTACTTC.

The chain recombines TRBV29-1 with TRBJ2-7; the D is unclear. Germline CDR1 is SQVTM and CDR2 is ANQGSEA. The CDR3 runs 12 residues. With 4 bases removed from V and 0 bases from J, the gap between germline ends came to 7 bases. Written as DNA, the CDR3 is TGCAGCGTTGCTCAAAGCTCCTACGAGCAGTACTTC. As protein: CSVAQSSYEQYF.

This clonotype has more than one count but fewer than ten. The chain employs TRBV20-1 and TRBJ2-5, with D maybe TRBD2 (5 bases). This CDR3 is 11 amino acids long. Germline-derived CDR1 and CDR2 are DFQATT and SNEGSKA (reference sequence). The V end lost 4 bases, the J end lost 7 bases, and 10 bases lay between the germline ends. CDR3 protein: CSATPRGTQYF. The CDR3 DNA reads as TGCAGTGCTACCCCCCGGGGGACCCAGTACTTC.

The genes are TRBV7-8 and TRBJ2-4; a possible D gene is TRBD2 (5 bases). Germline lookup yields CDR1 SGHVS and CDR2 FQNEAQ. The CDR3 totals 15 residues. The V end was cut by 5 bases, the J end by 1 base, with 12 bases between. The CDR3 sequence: CASSPRRLAKNIQYF. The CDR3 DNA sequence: TGTGCCAGCAGCCCGCGGAGGCTGGCCAAAAACATTCAGTACTTC. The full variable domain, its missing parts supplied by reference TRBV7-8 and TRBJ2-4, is GAGVSQSPRYKVAKRGQDVALRCDPISGHVSLFWYQQALGQGPEFLTYFQNEAQLDKSGLPSDRFFAERPEGSVSTLKIQRTQQEDSAVYLCASSPRRLAKNIQYFGAGTRLSVL.

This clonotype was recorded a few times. The CDR3 DNA is TGTGCCAGCAGCCCTCGAAATAGCGGGAGGGATGAGCAGTTCTTC. The encoded protein is CASSPRNSGRDEQFF. The genes are TRBV7-9 and TRBJ2-1, with 11 bases fitting TRBD2. J gave up 8 bases and V 5 bases, and 8 bases lay outside the gene matches. CDR1 is SEHNR, CDR2 FQNEAQ, per germline (reference sequence). The CDR3 length is 15 residues.

CDR3 region: CASSGLAGVSYEQYF. CDR3 DNA: TGTGCCAGCAGTGGGCTAGCGGGAGTCTCCTACGAGCAGTACTTC. This chain joins TRBV2 and TRBJ2-7; TRBD2 matches 10 bases. Looked up from germline, CDR1 is SNHLY and CDR2 is FYNNEI. Losses at the gene ends were 4 bases for V and 0 bases for J; bases not matched to a gene: 3. The CDR3 contains 15 residues.

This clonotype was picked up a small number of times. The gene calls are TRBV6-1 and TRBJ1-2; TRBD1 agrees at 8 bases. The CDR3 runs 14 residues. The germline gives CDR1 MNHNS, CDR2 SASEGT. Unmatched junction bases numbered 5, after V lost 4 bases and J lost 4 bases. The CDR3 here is CASSGGQGTYGYTF. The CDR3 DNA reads TGTGCCAGCAGTGGAGGACAGGGAACCTATGGCTACACCTTC.

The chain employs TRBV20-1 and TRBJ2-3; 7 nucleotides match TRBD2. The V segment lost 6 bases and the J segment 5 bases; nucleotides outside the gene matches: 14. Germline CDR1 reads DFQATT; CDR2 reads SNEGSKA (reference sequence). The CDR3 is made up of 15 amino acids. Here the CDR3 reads CSAMRAGRDIDTQYF. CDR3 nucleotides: TGCAGTGCCATGAGAGCGGGACGGGATATAGATACGCAGTATTTT.

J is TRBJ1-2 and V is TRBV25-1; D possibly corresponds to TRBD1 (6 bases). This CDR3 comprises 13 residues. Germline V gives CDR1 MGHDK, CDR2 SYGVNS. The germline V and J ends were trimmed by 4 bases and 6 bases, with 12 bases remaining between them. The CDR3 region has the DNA TGTGCCAGCAGTGGTGGGGCAGGGGATGGCTACACCTTC. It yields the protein CASSGGAGDGYTF.

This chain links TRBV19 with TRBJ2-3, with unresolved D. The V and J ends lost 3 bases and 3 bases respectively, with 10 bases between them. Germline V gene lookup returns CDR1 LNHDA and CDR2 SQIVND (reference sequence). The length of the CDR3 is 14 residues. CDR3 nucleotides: TGTGCCAGTAGTATTTCTAGGGTTACAGATACGCAGTATTTT. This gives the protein CASSISRVTDTQYF.

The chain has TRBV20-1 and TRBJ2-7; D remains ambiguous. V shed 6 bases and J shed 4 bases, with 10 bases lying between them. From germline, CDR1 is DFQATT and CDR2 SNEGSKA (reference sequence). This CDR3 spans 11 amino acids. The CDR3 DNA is TGCAGTGCCACCCGGAGTTACGAGCAGTACTTC. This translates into CSATRSYEQYF.

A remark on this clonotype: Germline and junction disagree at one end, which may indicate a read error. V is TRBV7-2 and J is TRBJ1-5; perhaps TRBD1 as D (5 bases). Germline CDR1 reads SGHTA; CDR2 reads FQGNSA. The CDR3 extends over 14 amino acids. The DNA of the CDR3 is TGTGCCAGCGGCTTATGGGGGAACAATCAGCCCCAGCATTTT. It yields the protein CASGLWGNNQPQHF. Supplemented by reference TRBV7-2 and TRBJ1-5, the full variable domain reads GAGVSQSPSNKVTEKGKDVELRCDPISGHTALYWYRQSLGQGLEFLIYFQGNSAPDKSGLPSDRFSAERTGGSVSTLTIQRTQQEDSAVYLCASGLWGNNQPQHFGDGTRLSIL.

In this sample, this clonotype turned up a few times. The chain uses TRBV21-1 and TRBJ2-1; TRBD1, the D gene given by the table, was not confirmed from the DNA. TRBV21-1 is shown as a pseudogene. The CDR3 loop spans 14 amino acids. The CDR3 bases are TGTGCCAGCAGCAAAGGGGGCAGAGGCGATGAGCAGTTCTTC. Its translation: CASSKGGRGDEQFF.

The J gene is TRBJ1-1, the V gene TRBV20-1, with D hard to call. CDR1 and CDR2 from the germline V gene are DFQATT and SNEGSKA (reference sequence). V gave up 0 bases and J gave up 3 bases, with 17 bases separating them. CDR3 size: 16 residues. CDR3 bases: TGCAGTGCTAGAGACCTGACCCGCCGTCAAGACACTGAAGCTTTCTTT. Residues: CSARDLTRRQDTEAFF.

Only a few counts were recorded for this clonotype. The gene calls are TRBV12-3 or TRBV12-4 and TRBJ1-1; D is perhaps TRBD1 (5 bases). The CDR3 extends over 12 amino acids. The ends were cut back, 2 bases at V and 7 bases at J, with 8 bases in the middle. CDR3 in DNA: TGTGCCAGCAGTTTATCGAGGGGTGAAGCTTTCTTT. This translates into CASSLSRGEAFF.

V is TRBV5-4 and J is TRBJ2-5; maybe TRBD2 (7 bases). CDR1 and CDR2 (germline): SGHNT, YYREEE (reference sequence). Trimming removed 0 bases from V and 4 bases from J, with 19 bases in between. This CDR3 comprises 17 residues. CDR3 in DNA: TGTGCCAGCAGCTTGGGGGGGCCTAGCGGACGGGCAGAGACCCAGTACTTC. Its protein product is CASSLGGPSGRAETQYF.

CDR3 protein: CATSDSGTGTHSNEQFF. Written as DNA, the CDR3 is TGTGCCACCAGTGATTCGGGTACCGGGACCCACAGCAATGAGCAGTTCTTC. This sequence joins TRBV24-1 and TRBJ2-1; D possibly matches TRBD1 or TRBD2 (5 bases each). Germline V gene lookup returns CDR1 KGHDR and CDR2 SFDVKD. The V gene lost 2 bases and the J gene lost 6 bases, with 19 bases spanning the gap. The CDR3 loop spans 17 amino acids.

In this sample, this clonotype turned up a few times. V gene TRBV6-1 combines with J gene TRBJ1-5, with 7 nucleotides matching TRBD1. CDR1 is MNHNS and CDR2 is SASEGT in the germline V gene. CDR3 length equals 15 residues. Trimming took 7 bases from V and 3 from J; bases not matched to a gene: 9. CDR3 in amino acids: CASTGDRVNNQPQHF. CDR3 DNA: TGTGCCAGCACCGGAGACAGGGTGAACAATCAGCCCCAGCATTTT.

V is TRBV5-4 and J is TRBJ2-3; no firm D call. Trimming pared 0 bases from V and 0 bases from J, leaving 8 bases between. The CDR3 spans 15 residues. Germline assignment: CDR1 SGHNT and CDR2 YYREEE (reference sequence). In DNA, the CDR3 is TGTGCCAGCAGCTTGGAGAGAACTAGCACAGATACGCAGTATTTT. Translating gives CASSLERTSTDTQYF.

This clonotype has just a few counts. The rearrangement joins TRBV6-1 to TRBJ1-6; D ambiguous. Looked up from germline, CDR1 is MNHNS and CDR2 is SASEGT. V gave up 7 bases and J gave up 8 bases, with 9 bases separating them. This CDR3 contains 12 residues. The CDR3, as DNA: TGTGCCAGCACTGGGCGGGATTCACCCCTCCACTTT. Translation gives CASTGRDSPLHF.

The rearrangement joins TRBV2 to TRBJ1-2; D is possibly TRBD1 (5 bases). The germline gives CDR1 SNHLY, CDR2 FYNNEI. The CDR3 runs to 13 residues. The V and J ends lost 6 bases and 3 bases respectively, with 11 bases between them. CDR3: CASRGDGDYGYTF. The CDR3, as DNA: TGTGCCAGCAGGGGGGACGGCGACTATGGCTACACCTTC. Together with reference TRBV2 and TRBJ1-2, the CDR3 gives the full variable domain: EPEVTQTPSHQVTQMGQEVILRCVPISNHLYFYWYRQILGQKVEFLVSFYNNEISEKSEIFDDQFSVERPDGSNFTLKIRSTKLEDSAMYFCASRGDGDYGYTFGSGTRLTVV.

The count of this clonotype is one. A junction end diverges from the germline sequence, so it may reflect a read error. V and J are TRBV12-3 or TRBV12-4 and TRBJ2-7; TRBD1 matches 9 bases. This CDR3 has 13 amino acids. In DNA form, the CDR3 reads TGTGCCAGCAGTCCTCAACCCCGGGACAGGGAGGACTTC. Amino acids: CASSPQPRDREDF.

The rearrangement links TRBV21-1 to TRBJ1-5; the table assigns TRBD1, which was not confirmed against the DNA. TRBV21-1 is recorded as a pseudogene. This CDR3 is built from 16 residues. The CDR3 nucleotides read TGTGCCAGCAGCGGCCAGGAGGGGGATAGCAATCAGCCCCAGCATTTT. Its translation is CASSGQEGDSNQPQHF.

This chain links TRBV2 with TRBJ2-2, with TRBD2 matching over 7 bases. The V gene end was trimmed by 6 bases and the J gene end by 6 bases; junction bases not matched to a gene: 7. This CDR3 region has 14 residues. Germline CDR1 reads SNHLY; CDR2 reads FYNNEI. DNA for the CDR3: TGTGCCAGCAGCCAGCGGGGCTTATCCGGGGAGCTGTTTTTT. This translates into CASSQRGLSGELFF.

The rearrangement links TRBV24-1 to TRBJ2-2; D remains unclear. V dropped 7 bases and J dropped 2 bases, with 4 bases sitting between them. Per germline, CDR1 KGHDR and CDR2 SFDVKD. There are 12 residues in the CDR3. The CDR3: CATRKNTGELFF. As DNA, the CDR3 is TGTGCCACCAGAAAAAACACCGGGGAGCTGTTTTTT.

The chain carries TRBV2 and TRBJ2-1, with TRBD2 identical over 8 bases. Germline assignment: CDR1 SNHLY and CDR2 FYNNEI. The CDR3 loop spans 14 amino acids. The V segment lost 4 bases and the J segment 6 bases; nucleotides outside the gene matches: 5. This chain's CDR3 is CASSGLARVNEQFF. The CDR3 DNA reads TGTGCCAGCAGTGGACTAGCGAGAGTCAATGAGCAGTTCTTC.

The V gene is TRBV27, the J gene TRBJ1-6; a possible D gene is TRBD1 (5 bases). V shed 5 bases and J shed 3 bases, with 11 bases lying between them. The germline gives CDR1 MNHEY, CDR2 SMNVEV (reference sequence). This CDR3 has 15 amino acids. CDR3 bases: TGTGCCAGCAGTGGGGGGTCGTTCTATAATTCACCCCTCCACTTT. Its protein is CASSGGSFYNSPLHF.